The 10 T cell receptor beta chains below all came from one sample that was sequenced in a study of cytomegalovirus exposure and HLA in healthy donors. Amplification used 60 Vbeta primers and 13 Jbeta primers. Assay used: immunoSEQ multiplex PCR; TCRdb lists only in-frame clones, some missing. This table has about 73,000 clones, roughly two thirds appearing once. The sequenced sample was PBMCs. These receptors were taken from a woman aged 50 to 60 in good health and CMV-seropositive.

The chain recombines TRBV11-2 with TRBJ2-7, with D perhaps matching TRBD1 (5 bases). V lost 2 bases and J lost 5, with 10 bases in between. The CDR3 consists of 13 residues. Germline V gene sequence: CDR1 SGHAT, CDR2 FQNNGV. The CDR3: CASSLTRANEQYV. DNA of the CDR3: TGTGCCAGCAGCTTAACCAGGGCCAACGAGCAGTACGTC.

V is TRBV18 and J is TRBJ1-6; 10 bases agree with TRBD1. The CDR3 is made up of 15 amino acids. V shed 3 bases, J shed 9 bases, and the junction held 5 bases outside the gene matches. Germline CDR1 is KGHSH and CDR2 is LQKENI. The CDR3 coding sequence is TGTGCCAGCTCACCCGGGACAGGGGATAGTTCACCCCTCCACTTT. Its translation is CASSPGTGDSSPLHF. Full variable domain (remainder filled in from reference TRBV18 and TRBJ1-6): NAGVMQNPRHLVRRRGQEARLRCSPMKGHSHVYWYRQLPEEGLKFMVYLQKENIIDESGMPKERFSAEFPKEGPSILRIQQVVRGDSAAYFCASSPGTGDSSPLHFGNGTRLTVT.

Concerning this clone: This CDR3 is also generated by other DNA sequences in the sample. The chain combines TRBV5-1 with TRBJ2-2; D is undetermined. The CDR3 contains 12 residues. The V end lost 2 bases, the J end lost 4 bases, and 3 bases lay between the germline ends. The germline V gene has CDR1 SGHRS and CDR2 YFSETQ. The CDR3 bases are TGCGCCAGCAGCTTCGGCACCGGGGAGCTGTTTTTT. Residues: CASSFGTGELFF. Full variable domain (outside the CDR3, taken from reference TRBV5-1 and TRBJ2-2): KAGVTQTPRYLIKTRGQQVTLSCSPISGHRSVSWYQQTPGQGLQFLFEYFSETQRNKGNFPGRFSGRQFSNSRSEMNVSTLELGDSALYLCASSFGTGELFFGEGSRLTVL.

This clone occurred a few times. The rearrangement links TRBV4-2 to TRBJ2-3; 13 positions match TRBD2. The CDR3 covers 16 residues. From germline, CDR1 is LGHNA and CDR2 YNFKEQ. V shed 4 bases and J 2 bases; nucleotides not matched to a gene: 3. As DNA, the CDR3 is TGTGCCAGCAGCCGACTAGCGGGGGGCAACACAGATACGCAGTATTTT. This codes for CASSRLAGGNTDTQYF.

The genes are TRBV2 and TRBJ1-6; no clear D. The length of the CDR3 is 14 residues. Germline CDR1 SNHLY, CDR2 FYNNEI. The V gene lost 2 bases and the J gene lost 7 bases, with 9 bases spanning the gap. This chain's CDR3 is CASSERFGNSPLHF. CDR3 nucleotides: TGTGCCAGCAGTGAAAGGTTCGGGAATTCACCCCTCCACTTT.

This clone was detected a few times. V and J are TRBV5-1 and TRBJ1-1, with no clear D. This CDR3 is built from 12 residues. Trimming pared 5 bases from V and 1 base from J, leaving 6 bases between. Germline V gene data show CDR1 as SGHRS and CDR2 as YFSETQ. The CDR3 spells CASRTGNTEAFF. The CDR3 DNA reads as TGCGCCAGCAGAACGGGGAACACTGAAGCTTTCTTT.

This clone appeared a few times. The rearrangement links TRBV23-1 to TRBJ1-1, with a tentative D call TRBD1 (5 bases). TRBV23-1 is an ORF for which the function is uncertain. V dropped 4 bases and J dropped 0 bases, with 18 bases sitting between them. The CDR3 runs to 17 residues. The DNA of the CDR3 is TGCGCCAGCAGTCCTCTGGGCGGGGGGACCATGAACACTGAAGCTTTCTTT. This sequence encodes CASSPLGGGTMNTEAFF.

The chain combines TRBV6-1 with TRBJ2-3; D is unresolved. V lost 1 base and J lost 7, with 9 bases in between. CDR1 MNHNS and CDR2 SASEGT come from the germline V gene. The CDR3 runs 13 residues. CDR3 sequence (DNA): TGTGCCAGCAGTGAAGAAGGCAGGAATACGCAGTATTTT. It translates to CASSEEGRNTQYF.

This sequence joins TRBV10-3 and TRBJ1-2, with 9 bases aligning to TRBD1. With 7 bases clipped from V and 6 bases from J, the junction kept 12 bases outside the gene matches. Germline V lookup: CDR1 ENHRY, CDR2 SYGVKD. This CDR3 is built from 15 residues. The CDR3 DNA reads TGTGCCATCAACACTCGAGGGACAGGGTTGGATGGCTACACCTTC. Its translation: CAINTRGTGLDGYTF.

The V and J genes are TRBV11-2 and TRBJ1-3, with 7 bases that match TRBD1. This CDR3 has 16 amino acids. Germline trimming cut 6 bases from V and 1 base from J; bases unmatched to any gene: 9. The V gene's germline CDR1 is SGHAT and CDR2 FQNNGV. In DNA form, the CDR3 reads TGTGCCAGCAGGAACCTACAGGGGAAATCTGGAAACACCATATATTTT. This codes for CASRNLQGKSGNTIYF.